Listed below are T cell receptor beta chains from one sample, sequenced in a study of blood T cells in healthy people across ages. TCRdb reanalysed the 5' RACE reads using MiXCR and keeps one entry per CDR3 protein. Among approximately 830,000 distinct CDR3 sequences, around 68% were seen once, and the ten largest hold 25% to 35%. The sample was blood. Receptors originate from a man younger than 45 in good health. Both conserved end residues are part of each CDR3. Each record gives: clone size, J gene, D gene, V gene, CDR3 protein, CDR3 DNA. D genes are given only for firm matches. Clone size is shown for a subset of rows, as once, few, many or a class of expanded clone.

clone_size: NA
j_call: TRBJ2-5
d_call: NA
v_call: TRBV3-1
cdr3_aa: CASSQEWGPSETQYF
cdr3_nt: TGTGCCAGCAGCCAAGAATGGGGCCCTTCAGAGACCCAGTACTTC

clone_size: NA
j_call: TRBJ2-7
d_call: NA
v_call: TRBV6-6
cdr3_aa: CASSYSPGAGVYEQYF
cdr3_nt: TGTGCCAGCAGTTACTCGCCCGGGGCTGGAGTCTACGAGCAGTACTTC

clone_size: NA
j_call: TRBJ1-6
d_call: NA
v_call: TRBV7-8
cdr3_aa: CASSLVERPYNSPLHF
cdr3_nt: TGTGCCAGCAGCTTAGTAGAGAGACCCTATAATTCACCCCTCCACTTT

clone_size: few
j_call: TRBJ2-3
d_call: NA
v_call: TRBV6-5
cdr3_aa: CASSYLAGTSTDTQYF
cdr3_nt: TGTGCCAGCAGTTATTTGGCGGGGACCTCCACAGATACGCAGTATTTT

clone_size: NA
j_call: TRBJ2-2
d_call: NA
v_call: TRBV14
cdr3_aa: CASSQDSGRVYTGELFF
cdr3_nt: TGTGCCAGCAGCCAAGATAGCGGCAGGGTCTACACCGGGGAGCTGTTTTTT

clone_size: NA
j_call: TRBJ2-1
d_call: NA
v_call: TRBV6-5
cdr3_aa: CASSYSARSYNEQFF
cdr3_nt: TGTGCCAGCAGTTACTCGGCTAGATCCTACAATGAGCAGTTCTTC

clone_size: few
j_call: TRBJ2-7
d_call: NA
v_call: TRBV4-3
cdr3_aa: CASSQEAGREQYF
cdr3_nt: TGCGCCAGCAGCCAAGAAGCAGGGAGGGAGCAGTACTTC

clone_size: few
j_call: TRBJ2-7
d_call: NA
v_call: TRBV28
cdr3_aa: CASSSGTFTYEQYF
cdr3_nt: TGTGCCAGCAGTTCCGGGACGTTCACCTACGAGCAGTACTTC

clone_size: NA
j_call: TRBJ2-7
d_call: NA
v_call: TRBV7-8
cdr3_aa: CASSQTRGYGYEQYF
cdr3_nt: TGTGCCAGCAGCCAGACGAGGGGGTACGGCTACGAGCAGTACTTC

clone_size: few
j_call: TRBJ2-7
d_call: TRBD1
v_call: TRBV10-3
cdr3_aa: CAMSQGAEQYF
cdr3_nt: TGTGCCATGTCACAGGGGGCCGAGCAGTACTTC

clone_size: NA
j_call: TRBJ2-2
d_call: NA
v_call: TRBV4-3
cdr3_aa: CASSQVGGRRTGELFF
cdr3_nt: TGCGCCAGCAGCCAAGTAGGGGGGCGGCGGACCGGGGAGCTGTTTTTT

clone_size: NA
j_call: TRBJ2-3
d_call: NA
v_call: TRBV12-3/TRBV12-4
cdr3_aa: CASSFDGRAQYF
cdr3_nt: TGTGCCAGCAGTTTTGATGGAAGGGCGCAGTATTTT

clone_size: few
j_call: TRBJ2-7
d_call: NA
v_call: TRBV7-2
cdr3_aa: CASSSERFFQSSYEQYF
cdr3_nt: TGTGCCAGCAGCTCCGAGCGGTTCTTTCAGAGCTCCTACGAGCAGTACTTC

clone_size: many
j_call: TRBJ2-3
d_call: TRBD1
v_call: TRBV7-2
cdr3_aa: CASSYGQGGTDTQYF
cdr3_nt: TGTGCCAGCAGCTATGGACAGGGGGGCACAGATACGCAGTATTTT

clone_size: NA
j_call: TRBJ2-7
d_call: NA
v_call: TRBV10-3
cdr3_aa: CAISKAGSEQYF
cdr3_nt: TGTGCCATCAGTAAAGCGGGTAGCGAGCAGTACTTC

clone_size: NA
j_call: TRBJ2-1
d_call: TRBD2
v_call: TRBV7-3
cdr3_aa: CASIPFPQTSGGAANNEQFF
cdr3_nt: TGTGCCAGCATCCCCTTCCCTCAGACTAGCGGGGGAGCGGCGAACAATGAGCAGTTCTTC

clone_size: NA
j_call: TRBJ2-1
d_call: NA
v_call: TRBV6-2/TRBV6-3
cdr3_aa: CASHPPGRGNNEQFF
cdr3_nt: TGTGCCAGTCACCCTCCGGGACGAGGGAACAATGAGCAGTTCTTC

clone_size: NA
j_call: TRBJ2-5
d_call: NA
v_call: TRBV11-2
cdr3_aa: CASSLEGMEQYF
cdr3_nt: TGTGCCAGCAGCTTAGAAGGGATGGAGCAGTACTTC

clone_size: few
j_call: TRBJ1-2
d_call: NA
v_call: TRBV2
cdr3_aa: CASGGASANYGYTF
cdr3_nt: TGTGCCAGCGGAGGGGCATCAGCTAACTATGGCTACACCTTC

clone_size: NA
j_call: TRBJ1-1
d_call: NA
v_call: TRBV7-9
cdr3_aa: CASSSGRLTEAFF
cdr3_nt: TGTGCCAGCAGCTCCGGCAGGCTCACTGAAGCTTTCTTT

clone_size: NA
j_call: TRBJ2-7
d_call: NA
v_call: TRBV6-1
cdr3_aa: CASSDLGRGPYEQYF
cdr3_nt: TGTGCCAGCAGTGATTTAGGCAGGGGTCCCTACGAGCAGTACTTC

clone_size: NA
j_call: TRBJ2-1
d_call: TRBD1
v_call: TRBV6-2/TRBV6-3
cdr3_aa: CASSNTGGWGSYNEQFF
cdr3_nt: TGTGCCAGCAGTAACACAGGGGGCTGGGGCTCCTACAATGAGCAGTTCTTC

clone_size: NA
j_call: TRBJ1-2
d_call: NA
v_call: TRBV29-1
cdr3_aa: CSALVDGNYGYTF
cdr3_nt: TGCAGCGCTCTAGTAGACGGAAACTATGGCTACACCTTC

clone_size: NA
j_call: TRBJ1-1
d_call: NA
v_call: TRBV12-1
cdr3_aa: CASSLRPGQQFPRAFF
cdr3_nt: TGTGCCAGCAGCTTAAGGCCGGGACAGCAGTTCCCTAGGGCTTTCTTT

clone_size: NA
j_call: TRBJ1-2
d_call: NA
v_call: TRBV25-1
cdr3_aa: CASTKTMDGYGYTF
cdr3_nt: TGTGCCAGCACCAAAACTATGGATGGATATGGCTACACCTTC

clone_size: NA
j_call: TRBJ1-2
d_call: NA
v_call: TRBV29-1
cdr3_aa: CSVERGTDYGYTF
cdr3_nt: TGCAGCGTTGAGCGGGGGACGGACTATGGCTACACCTTC

clone_size: NA
j_call: TRBJ2-1
d_call: TRBD2
v_call: TRBV4-1
cdr3_aa: CASSQRPARGSYNEQFF
cdr3_nt: TGCGCCAGCAGCCAACGCCCCGCGCGGGGGAGCTACAATGAGCAGTTCTTC

clone_size: NA
j_call: TRBJ2-6
d_call: NA
v_call: TRBV18
cdr3_aa: CASSPRKQGAGANVLTF
cdr3_nt: TGTGCCAGCTCACCAAGAAAACAGGGAGCTGGGGCCAACGTCCTGACTTTC

clone_size: few
j_call: TRBJ1-2
d_call: NA
v_call: TRBV5-1
cdr3_aa: CASSLGERNYGYTF
cdr3_nt: TGCGCCAGCAGCTTGGGTGAGAGGAACTATGGCTACACCTTC

clone_size: NA
j_call: TRBJ2-7
d_call: NA
v_call: TRBV29-1
cdr3_aa: CSVVDREEYF
cdr3_nt: TGCAGCGTCGTTGACAGGGAGGAGTACTTC

clone_size: NA
j_call: TRBJ2-7
d_call: NA
v_call: TRBV7-2
cdr3_aa: CASSQRAGSYEQYF
cdr3_nt: TGTGCCAGCAGTCAGCGGGCAGGATCCTACGAGCAGTACTTC

clone_size: NA
j_call: TRBJ1-6
d_call: TRBD1
v_call: TRBV20-1
cdr3_aa: CSARPQGQGSSSPLHF
cdr3_nt: TGCAGTGCTAGACCCCAGGGACAGGGTAGTTCTTCACCCCTCCACTTT

clone_size: many
j_call: TRBJ2-7
d_call: NA
v_call: TRBV28
cdr3_aa: CASSFETEYEQYF
cdr3_nt: TGTGCCAGCAGTTTTGAGACAGAATACGAGCAGTACTTC

clone_size: NA
j_call: TRBJ1-3
d_call: NA
v_call: TRBV28
cdr3_aa: CASTVAGSGNTIYF
cdr3_nt: TGTGCCAGCACCGTTGCCGGTTCCGGAAACACCATATATTTT

clone_size: NA
j_call: TRBJ1-2
d_call: NA
v_call: TRBV28
cdr3_aa: CASSPPNYGYTF
cdr3_nt: TGTGCCAGCAGCCCCCCTAACTATGGCTACACCTTC

clone_size: NA
j_call: TRBJ1-2
d_call: TRBD1
v_call: TRBV6-2/TRBV6-3
cdr3_aa: CASSYLDRGIDGYTF
cdr3_nt: TGTGCCAGCAGTTACCTAGACAGGGGGATCGATGGCTACACCTTC

clone_size: once
j_call: TRBJ2-1
d_call: NA
v_call: TRBV20-1
cdr3_aa: CSAFAGQSYNEQFF
cdr3_nt: TGCAGTGCATTCGCGGGACAGTCATACAATGAGCAGTTCTTC

clone_size: NA
j_call: TRBJ2-7
d_call: NA
v_call: TRBV29-1
cdr3_aa: CSPPSKGRCEQYF
cdr3_nt: TGCAGCCCCCCTTCCAAGGGACGCTGCGAGCAGTACTTC

clone_size: NA
j_call: TRBJ1-1
d_call: NA
v_call: TRBV20-1
cdr3_aa: CSANPTVNTEAFF
cdr3_nt: TGCAGTGCTAACCCGACAGTGAACACTGAAGCTTTCTTT

clone_size: NA
j_call: TRBJ1-2
d_call: NA
v_call: TRBV28
cdr3_aa: CASSLSPARDYGYTF
cdr3_nt: TGTGCCAGCAGTTTGTCGCCAGCCCGGGACTATGGCTACACCTTC

clone_size: NA
j_call: TRBJ1-2
d_call: NA
v_call: TRBV3-1
cdr3_aa: CASSDSESYGYTF
cdr3_nt: TGTGCCAGCAGCGACAGCGAATCTTATGGCTACACCTTC

clone_size: NA
j_call: TRBJ2-1
d_call: NA
v_call: TRBV9
cdr3_aa: CASSVEVVPHEQFF
cdr3_nt: TGTGCCAGCAGCGTAGAGGTAGTTCCCCATGAGCAGTTCTTC

clone_size: NA
j_call: TRBJ2-3
d_call: NA
v_call: TRBV29-1
cdr3_aa: CSVGKQGTDTQYF
cdr3_nt: TGCAGCGTTGGGAAACAGGGCACAGATACGCAGTATTTT

clone_size: NA
j_call: TRBJ2-1
d_call: TRBD1
v_call: TRBV2
cdr3_aa: CASGDRVRNEQFF
cdr3_nt: TGTGCCAGCGGGGACAGGGTAAGAAATGAGCAGTTCTTC

clone_size: NA
j_call: TRBJ1-2
d_call: NA
v_call: TRBV20-1
cdr3_aa: CSATGANGFNYGYTF
cdr3_nt: TGCAGTGCTACGGGGGCCAATGGGTTTAACTATGGCTACACCTTC

clone_size: NA
j_call: TRBJ2-1
d_call: NA
v_call: TRBV7-2
cdr3_aa: CASSLAGTDEQFF
cdr3_nt: TGTGCCAGCAGCTTAGCGGGGACGGATGAGCAGTTCTTC

clone_size: NA
j_call: TRBJ2-7
d_call: TRBD1
v_call: TRBV5-5
cdr3_aa: CASSPGRDRAYEQYF
cdr3_nt: TGTGCCAGCAGCCCAGGCCGGGACAGGGCCTACGAGCAGTACTTC

clone_size: NA
j_call: TRBJ2-7
d_call: TRBD2
v_call: TRBV4-3
cdr3_aa: CASSQDFGGGSYEQYF
cdr3_nt: TGCGCCAGCAGCCAAGATTTCGGGGGGGGATCCTACGAGCAGTACTTC

clone_size: few
j_call: TRBJ2-1
d_call: TRBD2
v_call: TRBV7-2
cdr3_aa: CASSQGLAGGLPYNEQFF
cdr3_nt: TGTGCCAGCAGCCAGGGACTAGCGGGGGGGCTTCCCTACAATGAGCAGTTCTTC